This TCR beta chain was recovered during a study of cytomegalovirus exposure and HLA in healthy donors. General observations from the study: A later analysis, which compared TCR beta chains of equal frequency, found the HLA-associated ones more clonally expanded.

As regards this clone: Its specificity is not known.

CDR3 size: 13 residues. Deletions cut 4 bases from V and 2 bases from J, with 8 bases between. Germline CDR1 is MNHNS and CDR2 is SASEGT. The PCR made use of 60 Vbeta and 13 Jbeta primers. The protocol was immunoSEQ multiplex PCR, while the TCRdb copy is restricted to in-frame clones and leaves out a portion. The sample has fewer than 250,000 clones, about nine tenths seen once. The sequence was collected from a man aged 30 to 39 in good health and CMV-seronegative. The chain recombines TRBV6-1 with TRBJ1-1; D uncertain. Sequencing was carried out using PBMCs. The CDR3 DNA reads as TGTGCCAGCAGTGCAGCCGTCAACACTGAAGCTTTCTTT. Protein: CASSAAVNTEAFF.